This TCR beta chain appears in the sequencing data of a study of human T cells and chemical hapten exposure. Findings of the study overall: TCRs above 1 in 1000 frequency did not change with DPC sensitization.

The CDR3 extends over 15 amino acids. Trimming left V 5 bases short and J 2 bases short, with 14 bases between. The study used a library that attached unique molecular identifiers to individual cDNA molecules. Authors' data handling: Between about 20,000 and 750,000 TCRs appeared in each sample, and the median stood at 95,638. One entry per CDR3 protein results from TCRdb running MiXCR on the reads. The V and J calls shown here were made by TCRdb, not taken from the authors' results. The table records fewer than 150,000 distinct CDR3 sequences, 8.5% to 9% of them present only once. This clonotype was counted at least ten times. Its antigen is not known. Unfractionated whole blood yielded total RNA.

This TCR was sampled from a human donor in good health. Some clones in this sample may be carry-over from other donors' samples. This chain connects TRBV12-3 or TRBV12-4 to TRBJ2-3, with a tentative D call TRBD1 (6 bases). The material sequenced was whole blood. This CDR3 is CASSPYRESTDTQYF. CDR3 in DNA: TGTGCCAGCAGTCCTTACAGGGAATCCACAGATACGCAGTATTTT.